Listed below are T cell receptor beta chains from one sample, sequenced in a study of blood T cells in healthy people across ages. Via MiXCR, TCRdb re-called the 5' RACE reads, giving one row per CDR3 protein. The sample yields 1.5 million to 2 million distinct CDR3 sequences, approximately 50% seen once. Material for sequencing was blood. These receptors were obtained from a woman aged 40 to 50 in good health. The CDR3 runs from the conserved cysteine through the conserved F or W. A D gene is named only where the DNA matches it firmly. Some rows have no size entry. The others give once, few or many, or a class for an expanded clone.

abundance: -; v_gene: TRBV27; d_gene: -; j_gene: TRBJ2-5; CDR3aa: CASIPMSGERKTQYF; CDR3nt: TGTGCCAGCATTCCTATGAGTGGGGAGAGAAAGACCCAGTACTTC
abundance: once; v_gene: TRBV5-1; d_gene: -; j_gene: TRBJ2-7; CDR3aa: CACSHISGNSYEQYF; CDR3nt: TGCGCCTGCAGCCACATCAGCGGAAACTCCTACGAGCAGTACTTC
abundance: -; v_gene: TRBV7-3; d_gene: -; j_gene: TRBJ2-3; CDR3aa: CASSLNLRPTDTQYF; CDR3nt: TGTGCCAGCAGCTTAAACCTCCGGCCCACAGATACGCAGTATTTT
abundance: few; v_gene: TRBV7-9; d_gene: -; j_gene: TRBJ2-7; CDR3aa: CASSLASGRIYEQYF; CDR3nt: TGTGCCAGCAGCTTAGCTTCAGGGAGGATCTACGAGCAGTACTTC
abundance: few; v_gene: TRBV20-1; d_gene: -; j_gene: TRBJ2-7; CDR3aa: CSARGAAEGTLTYEQYF; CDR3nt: TGCAGTGCTCGAGGGGCAGCGGAGGGGACGTTGACCTACGAGCAGTACTTC
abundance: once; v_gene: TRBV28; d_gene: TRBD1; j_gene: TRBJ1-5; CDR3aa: CASVTGQYSNQPQHF; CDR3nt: TGTGCCAGCGTAACGGGACAGTATAGCAATCAGCCCCAGCATTTT
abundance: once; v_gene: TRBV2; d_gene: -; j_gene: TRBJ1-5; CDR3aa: CASLERGADGLGAQHF; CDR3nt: TGTGCCAGCCTAGAACGCGGTGCAGACGGCTTGGGAGCCCAGCATTTT
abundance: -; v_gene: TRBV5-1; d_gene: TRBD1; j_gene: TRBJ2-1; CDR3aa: CASSEEDRGGNEQFF; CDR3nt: TGCGCCAGCAGCGAGGAGGACAGGGGAGGTAATGAGCAGTTCTTC
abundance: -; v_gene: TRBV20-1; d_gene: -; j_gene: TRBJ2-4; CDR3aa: CSARESLRAKNIQYF; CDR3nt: TGCAGTGCTAGGGAGAGTCTGAGAGCCAAAAACATTCAGTACTTC
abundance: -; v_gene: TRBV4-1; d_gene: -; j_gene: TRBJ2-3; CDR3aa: CASSQIPGTDTQYF; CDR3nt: TGCGCCAGCAGCCAGATCCCTGGCACAGATACGCAGTATTTT
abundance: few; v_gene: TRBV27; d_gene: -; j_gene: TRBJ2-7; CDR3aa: CASSPSGREQYF; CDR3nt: TGTGCCAGCAGTCCCTCGGGTCGCGAGCAGTACTTC
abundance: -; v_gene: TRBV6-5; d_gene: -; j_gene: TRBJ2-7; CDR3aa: CASSYDPGADEQYF; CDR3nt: TGTGCCAGCAGTTACGATCCGGGCGCCGATGAGCAGTACTTC
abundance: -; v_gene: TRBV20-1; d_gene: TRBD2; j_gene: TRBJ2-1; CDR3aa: CSAGGLAGGLTYNEQFF; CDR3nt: TGCAGTGCTGGAGGACTAGCGGGGGGGCTGACCTACAATGAGCAGTTCTTC
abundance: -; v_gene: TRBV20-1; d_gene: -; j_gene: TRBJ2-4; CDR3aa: CSAPRGGAKNIQYF; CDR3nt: TGCAGTGCTCCCCGTGGGGGGGCCAAAAACATTCAGTACTTC
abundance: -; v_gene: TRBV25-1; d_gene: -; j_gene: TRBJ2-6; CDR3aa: CASSEYVTTGANVLTF; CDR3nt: TGTGCCAGCAGTGAATATGTGACAACGGGGGCCAACGTCCTGACTTTC
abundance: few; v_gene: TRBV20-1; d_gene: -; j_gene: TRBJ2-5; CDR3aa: CSASSGLFETQYF; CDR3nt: TGCAGTGCTAGTTCGGGGCTTTTTGAGACCCAGTACTTC
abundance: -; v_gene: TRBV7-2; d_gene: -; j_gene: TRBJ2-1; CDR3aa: CASSPGRSPYNEQFF; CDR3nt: TGTGCCAGCAGCCCGGGACGGTCACCTTACAATGAGCAGTTCTTC
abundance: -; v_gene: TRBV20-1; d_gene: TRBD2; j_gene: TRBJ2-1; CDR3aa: CSAVRGGLHNEQFF; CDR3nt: TGCAGTGCAGTACGGGGGGGCCTCCACAATGAGCAGTTCTTC
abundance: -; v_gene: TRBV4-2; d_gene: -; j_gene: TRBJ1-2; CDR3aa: CASSQDARGEDYGYTF; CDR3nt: TGTGCCAGCAGCCAAGATGCCAGGGGAGAGGACTATGGCTACACCTTC
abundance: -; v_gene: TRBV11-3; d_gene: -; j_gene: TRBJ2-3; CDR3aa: CASKGLSDTQYF; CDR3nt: TGTGCCAGCAAGGGACTCTCAGATACGCAGTATTTT
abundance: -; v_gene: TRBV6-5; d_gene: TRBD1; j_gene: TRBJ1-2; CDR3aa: CASSYEYPRDRERYGYTF; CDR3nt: TGTGCCAGCAGTTACGAGTACCCCCGGGACAGGGAGCGCTATGGCTACACCTTC
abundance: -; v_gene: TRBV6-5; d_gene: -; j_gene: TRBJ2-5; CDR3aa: CASSYFHGGLQGTQYF; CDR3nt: TGTGCCAGCAGTTACTTTCACGGGGGGCTCCAAGGGACCCAGTACTTC
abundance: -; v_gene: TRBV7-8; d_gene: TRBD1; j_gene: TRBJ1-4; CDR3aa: CASSLGGRTGGPALDEKLFF; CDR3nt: TGTGCCAGCAGCTTAGGGGGGAGGACAGGAGGCCCAGCCCTCGACGAAAAACTGTTTTTT
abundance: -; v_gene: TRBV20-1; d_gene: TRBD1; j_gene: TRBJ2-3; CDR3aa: CSARGDRGRADTQYF; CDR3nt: TGCAGTGCTAGAGGGGACAGGGGGCGAGCAGATACGCAGTATTTT
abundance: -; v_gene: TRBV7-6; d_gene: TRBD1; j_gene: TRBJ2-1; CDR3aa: CASSLENRGYEQFF; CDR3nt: TGTGCCAGCAGCTTAGAAAACAGGGGGTACGAGCAGTTCTTC
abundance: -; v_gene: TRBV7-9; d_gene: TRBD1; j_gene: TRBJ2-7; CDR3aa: CASSATGGPYYEQYF; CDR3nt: TGTGCCAGCAGCGCAACAGGGGGGCCCTACTACGAGCAGTACTTC
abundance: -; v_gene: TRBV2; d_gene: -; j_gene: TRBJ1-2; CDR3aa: CASSSRVGYDYTF; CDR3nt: TGTGCCAGCAGCTCCAGGGTCGGCTATGACTACACCTTC
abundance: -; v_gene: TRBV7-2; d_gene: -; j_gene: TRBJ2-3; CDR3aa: CASSFGRLNLTDTQYF; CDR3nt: TGTGCCAGCAGCTTCGGACGGCTTAACCTCACAGATACGCAGTATTTT
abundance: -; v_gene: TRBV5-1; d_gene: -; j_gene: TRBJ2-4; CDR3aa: CASSPMGVPKNIQYF; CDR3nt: TGCGCCAGCAGCCCCATGGGGGTTCCCAAAAACATTCAGTACTTC
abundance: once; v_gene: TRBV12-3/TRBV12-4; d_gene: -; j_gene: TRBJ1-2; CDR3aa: CASARYGYTF; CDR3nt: TGTGCCAGCGCAAGATATGGCTACACCTTC
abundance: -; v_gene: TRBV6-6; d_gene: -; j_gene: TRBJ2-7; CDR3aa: CASNGDPTYEQYF; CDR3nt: TGTGCCAGCAACGGAGACCCCACCTACGAGCAGTACTTC
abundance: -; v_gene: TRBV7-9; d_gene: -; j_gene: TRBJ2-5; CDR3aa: CASSYGLGKLEETQYF; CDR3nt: TGTGCCAGCAGCTACGGACTTGGCAAGTTAGAAGAGACCCAGTACTTC
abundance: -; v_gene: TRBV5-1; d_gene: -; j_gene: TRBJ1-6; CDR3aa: CASRFDSLTLRNSPLHF; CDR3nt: TGCGCCAGCAGATTTGACAGCCTGACTCTGAGGAATTCACCCCTCCACTTT
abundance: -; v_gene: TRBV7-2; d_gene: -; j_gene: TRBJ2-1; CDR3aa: CASSTDTPEQFF; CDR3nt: TGTGCCAGCAGCACCGACACGCCTGAGCAGTTCTTC
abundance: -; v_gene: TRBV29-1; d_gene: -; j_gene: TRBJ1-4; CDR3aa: CSVELVGSNEKLFF; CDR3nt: TGCAGCGTTGAGCTTGTAGGCTCGAATGAAAAACTGTTTTTT
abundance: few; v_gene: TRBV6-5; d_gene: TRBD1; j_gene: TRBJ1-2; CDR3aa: CASSSRQGHGYTF; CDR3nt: TGTGCCAGCAGTTCGCGACAGGGGCATGGCTACACCTTC
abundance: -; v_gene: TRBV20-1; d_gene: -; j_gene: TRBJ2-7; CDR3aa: CSARDPPQSGGSSYKQYF; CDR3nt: TGCAGTGCTAGAGATCCCCCCCAAAGTGGGGGGTCCTCCTACAAGCAGTACTTC
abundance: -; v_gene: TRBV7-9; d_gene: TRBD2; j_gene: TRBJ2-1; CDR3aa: CAPAEAGLYNEQFF; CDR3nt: TGTGCCCCAGCGGAAGCGGGACTTTACAATGAGCAGTTCTTC
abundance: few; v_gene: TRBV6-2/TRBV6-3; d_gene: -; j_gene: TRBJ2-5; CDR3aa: CASSSTRLPGETQYF; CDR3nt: TGTGCCAGCAGTTCAACTCGCCTACCCGGGGAGACCCAGTACTTC
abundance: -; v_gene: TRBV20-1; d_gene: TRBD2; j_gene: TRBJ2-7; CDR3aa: CSAGTSQTYEQYF; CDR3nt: TGCAGTGCCGGGACTAGCCAAACCTACGAGCAGTACTTC
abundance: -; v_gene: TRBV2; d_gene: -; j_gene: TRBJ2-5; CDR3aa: CASSEGANPYF; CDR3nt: TGTGCCAGCAGTGAAGGGGCGAACCCGTACTTC
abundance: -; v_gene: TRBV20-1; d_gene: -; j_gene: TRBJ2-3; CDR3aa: CSARQGYTDTQYF; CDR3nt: TGCAGTGCTAGACAGGGCTACACAGATACGCAGTATTTT
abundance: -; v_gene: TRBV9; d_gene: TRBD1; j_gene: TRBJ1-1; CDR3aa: CASSVQQGGMNTEAFF; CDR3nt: TGTGCCAGCAGCGTCCAACAGGGGGGCATGAACACTGAAGCTTTCTTT
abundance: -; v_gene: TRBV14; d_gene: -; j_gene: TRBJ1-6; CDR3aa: CASNQLLNSPLHF; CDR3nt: TGTGCCAGCAACCAACTCCTTAATTCACCCCTCCACTTT
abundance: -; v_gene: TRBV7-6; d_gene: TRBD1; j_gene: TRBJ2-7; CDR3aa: CASSLKSGGTGVTYEQYF; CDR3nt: TGTGCCAGCAGCTTGAAATCGGGTGGTACAGGGGTCACCTACGAGCAGTACTTC
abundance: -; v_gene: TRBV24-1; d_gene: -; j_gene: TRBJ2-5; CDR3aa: CATSDQGWGETQYF; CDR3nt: TGTGCCACCAGTGACCAGGGGTGGGGAGAGACCCAGTACTTC
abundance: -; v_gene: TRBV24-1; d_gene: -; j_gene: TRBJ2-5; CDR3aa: CATSHQETQYF; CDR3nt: TGTGCCACCAGCCATCAAGAGACCCAGTACTTC
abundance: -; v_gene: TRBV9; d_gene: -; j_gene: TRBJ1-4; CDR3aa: CAISVGDGPELFF; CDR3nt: TGTGCCATCAGCGTAGGTGATGGGCCCGAACTGTTTTTT
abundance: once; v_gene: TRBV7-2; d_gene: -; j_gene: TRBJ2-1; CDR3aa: CASSLEGRGRKEQFF; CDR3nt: TGTGCCAGCAGCTTAGAGGGGAGGGGGCGAAAAGAGCAGTTCTTC
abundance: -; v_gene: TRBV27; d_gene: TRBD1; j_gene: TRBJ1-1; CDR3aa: CASSLTGGWAFF; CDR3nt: TGTGCCAGCAGTTTAACAGGGGGTTGGGCTTTCTTT
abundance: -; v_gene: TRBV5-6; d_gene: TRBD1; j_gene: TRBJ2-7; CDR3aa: CASSLRDRFNEQYF; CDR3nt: TGTGCCAGCAGCTTGAGGGACAGGTTTAACGAGCAGTACTTC
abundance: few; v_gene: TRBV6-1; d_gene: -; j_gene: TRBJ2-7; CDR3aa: CASSEDSHGTRYRYF; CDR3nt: TGTGCCAGCAGTGAAGACTCCCACGGGACACGGTATCGGTACTTC
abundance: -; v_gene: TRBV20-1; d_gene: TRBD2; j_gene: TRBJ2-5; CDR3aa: CSATLYERGGSETQYF; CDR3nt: TGCAGTGCCACCTTATATGAGCGGGGGGGATCCGAGACCCAGTACTTC
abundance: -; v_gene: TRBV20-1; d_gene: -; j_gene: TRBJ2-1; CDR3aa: CSAAPYESPITNEQFF; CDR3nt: TGCAGTGCTGCACCCTATGAGAGCCCAATCACGAATGAGCAGTTCTTC